This T cell receptor (beta chain) was obtained from a study of T cells after somatic rescue of genetic block. The repertoire was sequenced with immunoSEQ multiplex PCR; TCRdb's copy has only in-frame clones and lacks some. The table has some 90,000 clones, approximately 90% seen once. This clone was observed a handful of times. This sequence was found in a woman under 30. Source material: peripheral blood mononuclear cells (PBMCs).

CDR3 residues: CASSTPLGNTEAFF. In nucleotides, the CDR3 is TGTGCCAGTAGTACCCCCCTCGGGAACACTGAAGCTTTCTTT. V is TRBV19 and J is TRBJ1-1; D gene uncertain. The length of the CDR3 is 14 residues. V was cut by 4 bases and J by 1 base, with 10 bases left in between. CDR1 and CDR2 from the germline V gene are LNHDA and SQIVND (reference sequence). Together with reference TRBV19 and TRBJ1-1, the CDR3 gives the full variable domain: DGGITQSPKYLFRKEGQNVTLSCEQNLNHDAMYWYRQDPGQGLRLIYYSQIVNDFQKGDIAEGYSVSREKKESFPLTVTSAQKNPTAFYLCASSTPLGNTEAFFGQGTRLTVV.